This is a list of T cell receptor beta chains from one sample in a study of blood T cell repertoires in COVID-19. Profiling relied on immunoSEQ multiplex PCR, and the TCRdb table lists in-frame clones only, not all of them. This table holds 150,000 to 200,000 clones, 80% to 90% found once. Sequencing was carried out using peripheral blood. These TCRs come from a woman aged 80 or over with acute or convalescent COVID-19. Each CDR3 is given with its conserved first and last residue. A D gene is named only where the DNA matches it firmly. A row's size may be missing; if present it is once, few, many or a size class.

abundance,j_gene,v_gene,d_gene,CDR3nt,CDR3aa
.,TRBJ2-2,TRBV7-3,TRBD1,TGTGCCAGCAGCTTAATCGGGGACAGGGCGAACACCGGGGAGCTGTTTTTT,CASSLIGDRANTGELFF
.,TRBJ2-7,TRBV5-1,.,TGCGCCAGCAGCTTGGATGGCCAGGCCGCCTACGAGCAGTACTTC,CASSLDGQAAYEQYF
.,TRBJ1-2,TRBV4-1,.,TGCGCCAGCAGCCAAGATATCGGGGATTTAATAGGCTACACCTTC,CASSQDIGDLIGYTF
.,TRBJ2-7,TRBV5-5,.,TGTGCCAGCAGCTTGGCCGTCACTAGTCCGACCTACGAGCAGTACTTC,CASSLAVTSPTYEQYF
once,TRBJ2-2,TRBV7-7,.,TGTGCTAGCAGCTTAGCGGTGGACATCCTCACCGGGGAGCTGTTTTTT,CASSLAVDILTGELFF
.,TRBJ1-2,TRBV7-2,.,TGTGCCAGCAGCTTAGCCAGACAGAGGAACACCTTC,CASSLARQRNTF
.,TRBJ2-5,TRBV4-2,TRBD2,TGTGCCAGCAGCCAGGAGACTAGCGGGGGGGCGGAGACCCAGTACTTC,CASSQETSGGAETQYF
.,TRBJ2-7,TRBV25-1,TRBD1,TGTGCCAGCAGTGAACTAACTACAGGGGACTCCTACGAGCAGTACTTC,CASSELTTGDSYEQYF
.,TRBJ2-7,TRBV10-3,TRBD1,TGTGCCAGCCTGGTACGGGACAGGGCCTACGAGCAGTACTTC,CASLVRDRAYEQYF
.,TRBJ2-1,TRBV12-3/TRBV12-4,TRBD1,TGTGCCAGCATAGGGGGCGGCAACAATGAGCAGTTCTTC,CASIGGGNNEQFF
once,TRBJ1-5,TRBV6-6,.,TGTGCCAGCCGTTCGGGCAGGGCAGTAGAACAGCCCCAGCATTTT,CASRSGRAVEQPQHF
.,TRBJ2-7,TRBV28,TRBD1,TGTGCCAGCAGACTCCCCGGGACAGGGACCTACGAGCAGTACTTC,CASRLPGTGTYEQYF
.,TRBJ2-1,TRBV27,.,TGTGCCAGCTCCCTAGGAGTGGGGCCTTCGGGTGAGGAGCAGTTCTTC,CASSLGVGPSGEEQFF
.,TRBJ1-5,TRBV6-4,TRBD1,TGTGCCAGCAGTGATGTGTCAGGGGGCGGGTTAAGCAATCAGCCCCAGCATTTT,CASSDVSGGGLSNQPQHF
.,TRBJ1-2,TRBV6-5,.,TGTGCCAGCAGTTTCAGTTCGGGCTATGGCTACACCTTC,CASSFSSGYGYTF
.,TRBJ2-5,TRBV5-4,.,TGTGCCAGCAGCTTGGAGCTAATAGAGAAGACCCAGTACTTC,CASSLELIEKTQYF
.,TRBJ2-5,TRBV3-1/TRBV3-2,TRBD1,TGTGCCAGCAACCAAGGGGGGGACAGGGGAGAGACCCAGTACTTC,CASNQGGDRGETQYF
.,TRBJ1-2,TRBV7-8,.,TGTGCCAGCAGCTTAGCTGTGATGAGTGCGGGGGGCTACACCTTC,CASSLAVMSAGGYTF
few,TRBJ2-3,TRBV7-2,TRBD2,TGTGCCAGCAGCTGGCAGCGGGGGGGCCGTAGTACGCAGTATTTT,CASSWQRGGRSTQYF
.,TRBJ1-6,TRBV10-3,.,TGTGCCATCAGTGAGTGGGGACTGCAATCATCTCTCCTCCACTTT,CAISEWGLQSSLLHF
.,TRBJ2-7,TRBV6-1,.,TGTGCCAGCAGTGAAGTTAACGAGCAGTACTTC,CASSEVNEQYF
.,TRBJ1-6,TRBV6-6,.,TGTGCCAGCAGTTACTCTAGACAGACTTCACCCCTCCACTTT,CASSYSRQTSPLHF
.,TRBJ1-4,TRBV4-2,TRBD1,TGTGCCAGCAGCCAAGATTGGGCACAGGGGGTAGGGTCTAATGAAAAACTGTTTTTT,CASSQDWAQGVGSNEKLFF
.,TRBJ2-1,TRBV7-3,TRBD2,TGTGCCAGCAGCTTACTAGCGGGGGGGGCCGTTGAGCAGTTCTTC,CASSLLAGGAVEQFF
.,TRBJ2-5,TRBV3-1/TRBV3-2,.,TGTGCCAGCAGCCAAGATTTAGTAGCGGTGCCGACCCAGTACTTC,CASSQDLVAVPTQYF
.,TRBJ1-1,TRBV5-1,.,TGCGCCAGCAGCTTGGGCACCCTAACCACTGAAGCTTTCTTT,CASSLGTLTTEAFF
.,TRBJ1-2,TRBV19,.,TGTGCCAGTAGTGTGTCGGGGGACTATGGCTACACCTTC,CASSVSGDYGYTF
.,TRBJ2-2,TRBV10-3,.,TGTGCCATCAGTGGGTTTGCGGGGTCGAACACCGGGGAGCTGTTTTTT,CAISGFAGSNTGELFF
.,TRBJ2-2,TRBV19,.,TGTGCCAGTAGTATCCCAGGGCCCGGGGAGCTGTTTTTT,CASSIPGPGELFF
.,TRBJ2-1,TRBV4-1,TRBD2,TGCGCCTGCAGCCATTATGATGCGGGAGGCCTCAATGAGCAGTTCTTC,CACSHYDAGGLNEQFF
.,TRBJ2-1,TRBV24-1,TRBD2,TGTGCCACCAGTGACGGACTAGCGGGAAATGAGCAGTTCTTC,CATSDGLAGNEQFF
.,TRBJ1-1,TRBV6-5,.,TGTGCCAGCAGCAACCGGGGCACTGAAGCTTTCTTT,CASSNRGTEAFF
.,TRBJ1-2,TRBV19,TRBD1,TGTGCCAGTAGTACCGGGACAGGGTTATTTGACTATGGCTACACCTTC,CASSTGTGLFDYGYTF
.,TRBJ2-5,TRBV11-1,.,TGTGCCAGCTCAATGAGCGGCCGGGAGACCCAGTACTTC,CASSMSGRETQYF
.,TRBJ2-2,TRBV21-1,.,TGTGCCAGCACCCGACCCAAGGGGAATCGCACCGGGGAGCTGTTTTTT,CASTRPKGNRTGELFF
.,TRBJ1-1,TRBV15,.,TGTGCCACCAGCAGAGATCGGACAAGTCCTGAAGCTTTCTTT,CATSRDRTSPEAFF
.,TRBJ1-1,TRBV6-2/TRBV6-3,TRBD1,TGTGCCAGCAGTTACCCTACCTCAAGACAGGGGAGAGACACTGAAGCTTTCTTT,CASSYPTSRQGRDTEAFF
.,TRBJ1-5,TRBV18,.,TGTGCCAGCTCACCCGGAGTTCCCGATAGCAATCAGCCCCAGCATTTT,CASSPGVPDSNQPQHF
once,TRBJ1-6,TRBV6-5,.,TGTGCCAGCAGGGACGGAGGCAATTCACCCCTCCACTTT,CASRDGGNSPLHF
.,TRBJ2-2,TRBV6-5,.,TGTGCCAGCAGCAGGCGGGACAGAAACACCGGGGAGCTGTTTTTT,CASSRRDRNTGELFF
.,TRBJ2-7,TRBV11-3,TRBD1,TGTGCCAGCAGCCCCGGGACAGGGCGATACGAGCAGTACTTC,CASSPGTGRYEQYF
.,TRBJ2-7,TRBV7-9,TRBD2,TGTGCCGGCAGCTTAGGGGCTACTAGCGCCTACGAGCAGTACTTC,CAGSLGATSAYEQYF
.,TRBJ2-1,TRBV5-1,TRBD1,TGCGCCAGCAGACCGGACAGGAGCCTTTACAATGAGCAGTTCTTC,CASRPDRSLYNEQFF
.,TRBJ2-3,TRBV11-2,TRBD2,TGTGCCAGCAGCTCAGGGACTAGCGGGAGAAAACAGTATTTT,CASSSGTSGRKQYF
.,TRBJ2-1,TRBV6-5,TRBD2,TGTGCCAGCAGTTACTCGATGCGGGGGGCGCAACTCTTC,CASSYSMRGAQLF
.,TRBJ2-1,TRBV9,TRBD1,TGTGCCAGCAGCGTTGGACAGGGGGGGAATGAGCAGTTCTTC,CASSVGQGGNEQFF